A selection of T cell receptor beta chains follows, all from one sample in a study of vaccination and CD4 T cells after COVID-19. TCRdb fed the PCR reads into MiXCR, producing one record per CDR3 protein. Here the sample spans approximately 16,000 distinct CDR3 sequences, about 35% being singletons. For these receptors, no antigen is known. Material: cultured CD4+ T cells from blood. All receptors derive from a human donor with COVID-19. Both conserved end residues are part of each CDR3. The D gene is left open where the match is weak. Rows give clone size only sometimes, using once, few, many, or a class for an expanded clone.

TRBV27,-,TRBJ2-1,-,TGTGCCAGCAGTTTAACAGTATCGGTCGTTTCCGGGACGGACTACAATGAGCAGTTCTTC,CASSLTVSVVSGTDYNEQFF
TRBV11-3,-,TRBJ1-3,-,TGTGCCAGCAGCCCAACTGGGGCAGCTGGAAACACCATATATTTT,CASSPTGAAGNTIYF
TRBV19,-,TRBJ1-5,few,TGTGCCAGTAGTATAGGGCAGGGAGCCTATCAGCCCCAGCATTTT,CASSIGQGAYQPQHF
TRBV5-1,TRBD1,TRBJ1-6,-,TGCGCCAGCAGCTTCGACAGGGAGGTTTCACCCCTCCACTTT,CASSFDREVSPLHF
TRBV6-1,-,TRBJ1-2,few,TGTGCCAGCGCTACCTCATGGGCTAACTATGGCTACACCTTC,CASATSWANYGYTF
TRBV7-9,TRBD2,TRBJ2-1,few,TGTGCCAGCAGCTCCCCCGGGAGGCCGAAGCAGTTCTTC,CASSSPGRPKQFF
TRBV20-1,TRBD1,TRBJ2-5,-,TGCAGTGCTAGCCCTCTAGGACAGGGGGGACAAGAGACCCAGTACTTC,CSASPLGQGGQETQYF
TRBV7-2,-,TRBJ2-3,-,TGTGCCAGCAGCTTAGCGTTCGGCGGGGGCGGGTTCCCAGATACGCAGTATTTT,CASSLAFGGGGFPDTQYF
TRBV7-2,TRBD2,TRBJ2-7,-,TGTGCCAGCAGCTTAGACCCGGGGGGGCCGTACGAGCAGTACTTC,CASSLDPGGPYEQYF
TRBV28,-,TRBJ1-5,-,TGTGCCAGTAGGACGGTGGACAACAGCGATCAGCCCCAGCATTTT,CASRTVDNSDQPQHF
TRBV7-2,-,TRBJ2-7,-,TGTGCCAGCAGCTCTTGGGGAGCGGACGAGCAGCACTTC,CASSSWGADEQHF
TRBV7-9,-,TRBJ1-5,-,TGTGCCAGCAGCTTAGGTACCGGACAGATCAATCAGCCCCAGCATTTT,CASSLGTGQINQPQHF
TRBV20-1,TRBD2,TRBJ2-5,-,TGCAGTGCTAGAGATAGCGGGGAGACCCAGTACTTC,CSARDSGETQYF
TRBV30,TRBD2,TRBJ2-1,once,TGTGCCTGGAGCCCACCGGGACTAGCGGGGGGGCCTCTAAACAATGAGCAGTTCTTC,CAWSPPGLAGGPLNNEQFF
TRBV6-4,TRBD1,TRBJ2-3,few,TGTGCCAGCAGTGGACAGGGGGGTACGCAGTATTTT,CASSGQGGTQYF
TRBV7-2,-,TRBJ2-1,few,TGTGCCAGCAGCTTAGGCTGGGGAGCTAAGTACAATGAGCAGTTCTTC,CASSLGWGAKYNEQFF
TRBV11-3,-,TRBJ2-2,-,TGTGCCAGCAGAGAAGGCGGGACCCAAGGCACCGGGGAGCTGTTTTTT,CASREGGTQGTGELFF
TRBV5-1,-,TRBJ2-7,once,TGCGCCAGCAAAACGGGACTCCTAAACTACGAGCAGTACTTC,CASKTGLLNYEQYF
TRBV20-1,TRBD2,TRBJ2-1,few,TGCAGTGCTAGAGATCAAGGACTAGCGGGGATAGGGCAGTTCTTC,CSARDQGLAGIGQFF
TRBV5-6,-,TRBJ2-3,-,TGTGCCAGCACCCGGTCCAGATCCCACGAATCTAGCACAGATACGCAGTATTTT,CASTRSRSHESSTDTQYF
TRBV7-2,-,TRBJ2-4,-,TGTGCCAGCAGCTCCCCCACCTTAGCCAAAAACATTCAGTACTTC,CASSSPTLAKNIQYF
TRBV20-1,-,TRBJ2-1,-,TGCAGTGCCATGCGCTGGGGGCCAAGCTCCTACAATGAGCAGTTCTTC,CSAMRWGPSSYNEQFF
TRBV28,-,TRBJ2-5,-,TGTGCCAGCAGTTCACCCGGCCAGGTGGGAGAGACCCAGTACTTC,CASSSPGQVGETQYF
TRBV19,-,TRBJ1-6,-,TGTGCCAGTAGTATAAACCAACCAGGGGTTCCCCTCCACTTT,CASSINQPGVPLHF
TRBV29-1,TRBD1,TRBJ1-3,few,TGCAGCGCCAGGACAGGGGCCTCCTCTGGAAACACCATATATTTT,CSARTGASSGNTIYF
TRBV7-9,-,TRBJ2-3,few,TGTGCCAGCAGCCAACTTGGGGGGCGCGAAGATACGCAGTATTTT,CASSQLGGREDTQYF